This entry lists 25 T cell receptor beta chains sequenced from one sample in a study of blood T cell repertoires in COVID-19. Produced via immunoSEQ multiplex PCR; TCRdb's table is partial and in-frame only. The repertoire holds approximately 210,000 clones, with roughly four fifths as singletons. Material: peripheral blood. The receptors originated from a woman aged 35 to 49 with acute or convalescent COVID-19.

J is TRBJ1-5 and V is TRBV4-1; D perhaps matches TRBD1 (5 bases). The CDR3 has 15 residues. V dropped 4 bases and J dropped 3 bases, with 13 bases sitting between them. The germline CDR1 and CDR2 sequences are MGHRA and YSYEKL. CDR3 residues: CASSPADRDNQPQHF. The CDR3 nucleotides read TGCGCCAGCAGCCCTGCCGACAGAGACAATCAGCCCCAGCATTTT.

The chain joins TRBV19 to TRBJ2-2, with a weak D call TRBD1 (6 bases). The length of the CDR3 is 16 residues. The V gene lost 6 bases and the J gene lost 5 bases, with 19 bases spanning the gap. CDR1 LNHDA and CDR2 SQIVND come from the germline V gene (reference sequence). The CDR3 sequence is CASRLTSGRGTGELFF. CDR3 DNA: TGTGCCAGTAGATTAACCAGCGGAAGGGGGACCGGGGAGCTGTTTTTT.

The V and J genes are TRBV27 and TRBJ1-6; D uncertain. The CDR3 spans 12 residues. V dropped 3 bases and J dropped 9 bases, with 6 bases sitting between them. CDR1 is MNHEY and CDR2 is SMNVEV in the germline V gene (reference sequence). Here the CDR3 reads CASSLLSSPLHF. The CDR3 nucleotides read TGTGCCAGCAGTTTGCTTAGTTCACCCCTCCACTTT.

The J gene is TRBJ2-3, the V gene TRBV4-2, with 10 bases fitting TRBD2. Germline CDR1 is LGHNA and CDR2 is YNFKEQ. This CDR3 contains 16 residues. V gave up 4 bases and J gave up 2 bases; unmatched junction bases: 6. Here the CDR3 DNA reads TGTGCCAGCAGCCTCAATAGCGGGGGGTACACAGATACGCAGTATTTT. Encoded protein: CASSLNSGGYTDTQYF.

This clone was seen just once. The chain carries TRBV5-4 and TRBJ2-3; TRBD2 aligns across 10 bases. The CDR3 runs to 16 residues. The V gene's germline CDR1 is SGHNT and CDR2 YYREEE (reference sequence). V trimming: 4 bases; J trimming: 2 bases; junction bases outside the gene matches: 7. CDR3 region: CASSIRLAGFTDTQYF. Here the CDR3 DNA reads TGTGCCAGCAGCATCCGACTAGCGGGTTTCACAGATACGCAGTATTTT.

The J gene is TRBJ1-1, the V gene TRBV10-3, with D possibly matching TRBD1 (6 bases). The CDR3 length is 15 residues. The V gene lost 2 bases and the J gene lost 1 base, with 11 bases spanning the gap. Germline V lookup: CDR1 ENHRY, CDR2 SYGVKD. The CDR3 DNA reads TGTGCCATCAGTGAGCCGGGACACTCGAACACTGAAGCTTTCTTT. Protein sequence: CAISEPGHSNTEAFF.

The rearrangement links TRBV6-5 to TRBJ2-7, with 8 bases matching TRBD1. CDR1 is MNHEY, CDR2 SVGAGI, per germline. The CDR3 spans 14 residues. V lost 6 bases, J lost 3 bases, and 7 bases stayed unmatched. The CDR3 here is CASSVGQEVYEQYF. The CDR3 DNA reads TGTGCCAGCAGCGTGGGACAGGAGGTCTACGAGCAGTACTTC.

The CDR3 DNA reads TGCGCCAGCAGCCAAGGGTCCCCTAGCGGACGTACAGATACGCAGTATTTT. Translating it yields CASSQGSPSGRTDTQYF. The chain carries TRBV4-1 and TRBJ2-3; the match to TRBD2 covers 7 bases. This CDR3 comprises 17 residues. Per the germline V gene, CDR1 is MGHRA and CDR2 is YSYEKL. V lost 1 base, J lost 3 bases, and 10 bases stayed unmatched.

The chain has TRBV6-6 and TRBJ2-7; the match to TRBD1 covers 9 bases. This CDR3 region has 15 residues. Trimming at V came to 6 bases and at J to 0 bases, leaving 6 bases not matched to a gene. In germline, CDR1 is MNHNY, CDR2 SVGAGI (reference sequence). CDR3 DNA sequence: TGTGCCAGCAGCATACCGGGACAGGGCTCCTACGAGCAGTACTTC. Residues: CASSIPGQGSYEQYF.

This CDR3 is CASSIGEVAEQYF. CDR3 nucleotide sequence: TGTGCCAGTAGTATAGGGGAGGTAGCAGAGCAGTACTTC. This chain uses TRBV19 with TRBJ2-7; tentative D call: TRBD2 (6 bases). The CDR3 spans 13 residues. With 1 base removed from V and 7 bases from J, the gap between germline ends came to 11 bases. Looked up from germline, CDR1 is LNHDA and CDR2 is SQIVND (reference sequence).

The CDR3 loop reads CASSTLGTAGYTF. The CDR3 nucleotides read TGTGCCAGTAGCACCCTAGGGACAGCTGGCTACACCTTC. The chain couples TRBV19 to TRBJ1-2; TRBD1 matches 7 bases. V dropped 6 bases and J dropped 7; count of bases not matched to a gene: 8. The CDR3 length is 13 residues. Germline values: CDR1 LNHDA, CDR2 SQIVND (reference sequence).

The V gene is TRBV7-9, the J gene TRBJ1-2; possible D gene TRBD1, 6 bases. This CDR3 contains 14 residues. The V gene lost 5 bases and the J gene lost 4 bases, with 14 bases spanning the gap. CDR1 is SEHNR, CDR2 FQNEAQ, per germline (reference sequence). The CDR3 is CASSTPTGTYGYTF. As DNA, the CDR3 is TGTGCCAGCAGCACCCCGACAGGCACCTATGGCTACACCTTC.

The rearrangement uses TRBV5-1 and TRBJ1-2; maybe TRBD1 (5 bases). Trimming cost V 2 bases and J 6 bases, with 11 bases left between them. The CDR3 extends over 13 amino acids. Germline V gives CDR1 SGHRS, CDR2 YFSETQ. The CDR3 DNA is TGCGCCAGCAGCTTTAACGGGGGAGATGGCTACACCTTC. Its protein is CASSFNGGDGYTF. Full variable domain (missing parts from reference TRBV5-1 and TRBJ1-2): KAGVTQTPRYLIKTRGQQVTLSCSPISGHRSVSWYQQTPGQGLQFLFEYFSETQRNKGNFPGRFSGRQFSNSRSEMNVSTLELGDSALYLCASSFNGGDGYTFGSGTRLTVV.

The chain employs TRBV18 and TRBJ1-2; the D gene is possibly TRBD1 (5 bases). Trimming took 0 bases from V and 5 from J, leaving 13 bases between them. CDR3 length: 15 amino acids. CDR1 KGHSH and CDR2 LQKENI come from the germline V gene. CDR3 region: CASSPPGQGTYGYTF. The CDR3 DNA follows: TGTGCCAGCTCACCACCGGGGCAGGGAACTTATGGCTACACCTTC.

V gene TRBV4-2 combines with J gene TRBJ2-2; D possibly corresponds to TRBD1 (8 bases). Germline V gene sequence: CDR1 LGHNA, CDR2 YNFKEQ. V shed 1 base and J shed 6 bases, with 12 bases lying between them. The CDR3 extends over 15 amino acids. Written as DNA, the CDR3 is TGTGCCAGCAGCCAAGGACAGGGGAGGGCCGGGGAGCTGTTTTTT. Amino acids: CASSQGQGRAGELFF.

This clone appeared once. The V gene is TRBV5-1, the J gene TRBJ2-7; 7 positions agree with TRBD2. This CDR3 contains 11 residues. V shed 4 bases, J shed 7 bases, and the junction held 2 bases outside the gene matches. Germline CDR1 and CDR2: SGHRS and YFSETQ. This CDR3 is CASSMGGEQYF. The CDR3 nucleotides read TGCGCCAGCAGCATGGGAGGGGAGCAGTACTTC.

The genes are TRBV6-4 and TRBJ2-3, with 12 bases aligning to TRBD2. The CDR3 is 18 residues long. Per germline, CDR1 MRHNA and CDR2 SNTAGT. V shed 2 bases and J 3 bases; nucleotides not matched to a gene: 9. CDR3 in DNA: TGTGCCAGCAGTGACCCCGGGACTAGCGGGTCGGGTACAGATACGCAGTATTTT. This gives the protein CASSDPGTSGSGTDTQYF.

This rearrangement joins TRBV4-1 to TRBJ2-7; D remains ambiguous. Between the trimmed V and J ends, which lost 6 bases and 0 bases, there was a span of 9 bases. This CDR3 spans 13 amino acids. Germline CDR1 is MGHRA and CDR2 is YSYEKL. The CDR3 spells CASRLSSSYEQYF. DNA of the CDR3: TGCGCCAGCAGGTTAAGTAGCTCCTACGAGCAGTACTTC.

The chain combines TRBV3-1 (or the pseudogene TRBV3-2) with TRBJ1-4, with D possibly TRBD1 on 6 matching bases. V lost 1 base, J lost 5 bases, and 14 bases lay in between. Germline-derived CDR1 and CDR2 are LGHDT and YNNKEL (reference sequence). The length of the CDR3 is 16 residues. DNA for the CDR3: TGTGCCAGCAGCCAAGTGGGCAGGGGTGGAAATGAAAAACTGTTTTTT. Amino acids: CASSQVGRGGNEKLFF.

CDR3 sequence (DNA): TGTGCCAGCTCACTAGCCGGGACAGGGACCGATCAGCCCCAGCATTTT. It translates to CASSLAGTGTDQPQHF. The chain links TRBV18 to TRBJ1-5, with 9 positions matching TRBD1. The length of the CDR3 is 16 residues. In germline, CDR1 is KGHSH, CDR2 LQKENI. Trimming took 4 bases from V and 5 from J; bases not matched to a gene: 9. The full variable domain, in which reference TRBV18 and TRBJ1-5 provide the parts outside the CDR3, is NAGVMQNPRHLVRRRGQEARLRCSPMKGHSHVYWYRQLPEEGLKFMVYLQKENIIDESGMPKERFSAEFPKEGPSILRIQQVVRGDSAAYFCASSLAGTGTDQPQHFGDGTRLSIL.

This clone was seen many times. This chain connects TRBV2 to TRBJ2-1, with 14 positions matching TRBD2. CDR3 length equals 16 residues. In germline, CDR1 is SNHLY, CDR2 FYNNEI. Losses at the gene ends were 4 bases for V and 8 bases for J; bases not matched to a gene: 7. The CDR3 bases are TGTGCCAGCAGTGTGGGGACTAGCGGGAGTCTAGATGAGCAGTTCTTC. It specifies CASSVGTSGSLDEQFF. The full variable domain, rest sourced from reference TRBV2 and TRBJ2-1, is EPEVTQTPSHQVTQMGQEVILRCVPISNHLYFYWYRQILGQKVEFLVSFYNNEISEKSEIFDDQFSVERPDGSNFTLKIRSTKLEDSAMYFCASSVGTSGSLDEQFFGPGTRLTVL.

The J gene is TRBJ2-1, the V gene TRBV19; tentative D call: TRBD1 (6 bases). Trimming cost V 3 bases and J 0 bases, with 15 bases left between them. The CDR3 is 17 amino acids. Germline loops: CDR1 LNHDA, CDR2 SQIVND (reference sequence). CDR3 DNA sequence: TGTGCCAGTAGTATCCGACCTCTGGGGGCCTCCTACAATGAGCAGTTCTTC. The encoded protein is CASSIRPLGASYNEQFF. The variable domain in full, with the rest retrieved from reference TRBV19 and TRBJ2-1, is DGGITQSPKYLFRKEGQNVTLSCEQNLNHDAMYWYRQDPGQGLRLIYYSQIVNDFQKGDIAEGYSVSREKKESFPLTVTSAQKNPTAFYLCASSIRPLGASYNEQFFGPGTRLTVL.

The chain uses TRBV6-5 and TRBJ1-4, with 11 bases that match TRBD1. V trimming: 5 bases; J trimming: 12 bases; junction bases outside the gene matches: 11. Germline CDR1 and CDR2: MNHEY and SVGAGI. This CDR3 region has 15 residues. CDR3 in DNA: TGTGCCAGCAGTAAAACGCCCGGGACAGGGGGTCAACTGTTTTTT. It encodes CASSKTPGTGGQLFF.

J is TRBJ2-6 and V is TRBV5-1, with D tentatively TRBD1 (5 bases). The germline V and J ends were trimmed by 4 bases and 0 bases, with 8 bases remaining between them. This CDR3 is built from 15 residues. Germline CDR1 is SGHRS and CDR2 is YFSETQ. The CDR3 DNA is TGCGCCAGCAGCATCAGGGACTCTGGGGCCAACGTCCTGACTTTC. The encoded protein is CASSIRDSGANVLTF.

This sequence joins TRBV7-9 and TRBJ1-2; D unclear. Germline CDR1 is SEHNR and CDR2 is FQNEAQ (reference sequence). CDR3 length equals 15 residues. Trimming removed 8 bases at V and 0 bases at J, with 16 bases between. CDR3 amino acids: CASQDLRGPNYGYTF. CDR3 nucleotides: TGTGCCAGCCAGGACTTGAGAGGACCTAACTATGGCTACACCTTC.